The sequence of this T cell receptor beta chain was determined in a study of blood T cell repertoires in COVID-19 (dated by TCRdb to 2020 to 2021). Notes on the research overall: Samples from collaborators originated in the United States, Italy and Spain and spanned both the acute and convalescent phases of COVID-19. The dataset comprised deeply sampled blood TCRbeta repertoires from subjects exposed to, actively infected with, or recovered from COVID-19. Nearly every sample came with metadata listing a de-identified subject ID, COVID-19 status, age in years and sex. The prospective study material was composed of cDNA or gDNA derived from T cells, B-cell-depleted T cells, or PBMCs. The samples were drawn from two sources: the first 160 participants of the ongoing ImmuneRACE study, and 950 to 1,500 subjects contributed by 6 global collaborators. The repertoires were released in a freely available public database meant as a resource for research on the immune response to SARS-CoV-2. Where available, HLA class I and class II types were obtained from metadata supplied by the sample provider rather than from assay-based typing. Here is what the overall study found, with its caveats: How much clinical and demographic metadata was included differed by source and by participant, and the metadata was provided uncurated.

Comments on this clone: Its antigen target is currently unknown. Base qualities are missing; no much larger clone stands one base away.

TCRbeta CDR3 regions were amplified from genomic DNA by means of the immunoSEQ Assay, a bias-controlled multiplex PCR. The authors' analysis ran thus. The number of nucleated cells in each sample was estimated from the amplification of reference gene primers within the assay. To quantify the absolute abundance of each unique TCRbeta CDR3 rearrangement, sequence reads were collapsed and filtered. Productive Simpson clonality was computed per sample as the square root of Simpson's diversity index over productive rearrangements. In TCRdb, the immuneACCESS table is reduced to in-frame sequences with V and J assigned. These tables do not hold every clone; where another copy was compared, an unresolved V gene accounts for under half, and the others remain unexplained. That table furnishes V, J and clone size, whereas the DNA furnished D and trimming. A total of 300,000 to 350,000 clones appear in this sample, 75% to 95% of them only once. Approximately 6.8% of the sample comes from the top ten.

One collaborating source in Seattle enrolled patients during active infection and followed them longitudinally through the course of disease. Whole blood was collected in K2EDTA tubes by collaborating institutions according to the institutions' own protocols. For TCRbeta analysis, collaborators shipped samples in one of three forms: frozen whole blood, isolated PBMCs, or DNA extracted from either of those sample types. The CDR3, from cysteine to phenylalanine, totals 14 residues. The read is trimmed to its CDR3 DNA, 42 bases read in frame from base 1. Unmatched junction bases come to 4, with V trimmed by 0 bases and J by 9 bases. The germline V gene encodes CDR1 SGHRS and CDR2 YFSETQ.

The material sequenced was peripheral blood. The V and J genes are TRBV5-1 and TRBJ2-1; 9 central bases correspond to TRBD2. The origin of this receptor is a woman aged 25-40 years with COVID-19, enrolled during active disease. For the CDR3, the sequence is CASSLGTSVGEQFF. The DNA is as follows: TGCGCCAGCAGCTTGGGGACTAGCGTGGGTGAGCAGTTCTTC.